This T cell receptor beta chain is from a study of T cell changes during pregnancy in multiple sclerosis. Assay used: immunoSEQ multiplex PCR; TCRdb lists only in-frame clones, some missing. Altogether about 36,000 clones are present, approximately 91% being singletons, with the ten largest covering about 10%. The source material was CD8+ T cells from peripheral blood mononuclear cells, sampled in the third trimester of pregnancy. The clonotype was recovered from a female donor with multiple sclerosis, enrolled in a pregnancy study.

Written as DNA, the CDR3 is TGTGCCAGCAGCTCCCAGGGGGTGGGCAATCAGCCCCAGCATTTT. Residues: CASSSQGVGNQPQHF. The chain carries TRBV13 and TRBJ1-5; 7 bases are shared with TRBD1. The V gene's germline CDR1 is PRHDT and CDR2 FYEKMQ (reference sequence). V lost 4 bases to trimming and J lost 2 bases; unmatched junction nucleotides: 5. The CDR3 has 15 amino acids.